Following are 7 T cell receptor beta chains from one sample sequenced in a study of blood T cells in healthy people across ages. The authors ran a second PCR of 7 to 11 cycles using a sample-barcoded 5' primer and a J-beta primer mix. MiXCR, applied by TCRdb to the 5' RACE reads, yields one record per CDR3 protein. Of approximately 900,000 distinct CDR3 sequences listed, under 35% are singletons. The same specimen was also included in a second study, on T cells of mothers and their children.

Sequences were obtained from blood. Receptor source: a woman in her thirties or forties in good health.

V usage is TRBV18 and J usage is TRBJ1-1, with D hard to call. Trimming removed 5 bases at V and 3 bases at J, with 10 bases between. Per the germline V gene, CDR1 is KGHSH and CDR2 is LQKENI. CDR3 length: 13 residues. CDR3 region: CASSFNVDTEAFF. CDR3 bases: TGTGCCAGCTCATTCAACGTCGACACTGAAGCTTTCTTT.

This clonotype has at least ten counts. This sequence joins TRBV6-4 and TRBJ2-1; TRBD2 agrees at 12 bases. Trimming took 3 bases from V and 5 from J; bases not matched to a gene: 2. CDR1 is MRHNA and CDR2 is SNTAGT in the germline V gene. The CDR3 runs 15 residues. The CDR3 protein is CASSETSGGHNEQFF. CDR3 nucleotides: TGTGCCAGCAGTGAGACTAGCGGGGGCCACAATGAGCAGTTCTTC.

The table lists this clonotype with many counts. The gene calls are TRBV10-2 and TRBJ1-1; D is possibly TRBD1 (6 bases). Germline V gene sequence: CDR1 WSHSY, CDR2 SAAADI. Trimming left V 2 bases short and J 8 bases short, with 9 bases between. The length of the CDR3 is 12 residues. This CDR3 is CASSEKDREAFF. The CDR3 bases are TGCGCCAGCAGTGAGAAGGACAGAGAAGCTTTCTTT.

Ten or more counts support this clonotype. This sequence joins TRBV4-3 and TRBJ1-2, with D possibly TRBD1 on 5 matching bases. V lost 0 bases and J lost 1, with 9 bases in between. The CDR3 length is 15 residues. Germline values: CDR1 LGHNA, CDR2 YSLEER. Written as DNA, the CDR3 is TGCGCCAGCAGCCAAGATGGCAGGGATAACTATGGCTACACCTTC. Amino acids: CASSQDGRDNYGYTF.

The J gene is TRBJ2-5, the V gene TRBV6-2 or TRBV6-3; no clear D. CDR3 size: 15 residues. Germline V gives CDR1 MNHEY, CDR2 SVGEGT. The V gene lost 0 bases and the J gene lost 5 bases, with 13 bases spanning the gap. The chain's CDR3 is CASSYSSTLGETQYF. The CDR3, as DNA: TGTGCCAGCAGTTACTCTAGTACCCTGGGGGAGACCCAGTACTTC.

Here the CDR3 DNA reads TGTGCCAGCAGCTTAGGACTCCTTAGGGGAGAGACCCAGTACTTC. Translation gives CASSLGLLRGETQYF. This chain uses TRBV7-2 with TRBJ2-5, with D perhaps matching TRBD1 (5 bases). This CDR3 comprises 15 residues. Germline V gene sequence: CDR1 SGHTA, CDR2 FQGNSA. Trimming removed 1 base from V and 4 bases from J, with 13 bases in between.

This clonotype appeared many times. The chain uses TRBV20-1 and TRBJ2-5, with 8 bases lining up with TRBD1. The J call may be wrong; the DNA end is better matched by TRBJ2-7. The CDR3 is made up of 13 amino acids. CDR1 and CDR2 from the germline V gene are DFQATT and SNEGSKA (reference sequence). CDR3 nucleotides: TGCAGTGCCTCCTTCGGACAGGGTGGCGAGCAGTACTTC. Residues: CSASFGQGGEQYF.